These T cell receptor beta chains were read from a single sample in a study of blood T cells in healthy people across ages. Each CDR3 protein gets one entry after TCRdb re-called the 5' RACE reads with MiXCR. The sample comprises about 1.4 million distinct CDR3 sequences, approximately 60% of which are singletons, and 6.7% rests with the top ten. Specimen: blood. The source of these receptors is a man between 18 and 29 years old in good health. Both conserved end residues are trimmed from each CDR3. Each record gives: clone size, V gene, CDR3 protein. Some rows mark clone size as missing; the rest say once, few, many or name a class of expanded clone.

>-|TRBV28
ASRIAGVYNSPLH
>-|TRBV20-1
SARAVGEISQPQH
>-|TRBV5-1
ASSLWGQETDTQY
>few|TRBV29-1
SVSTGGSGTEAF
>-|TRBV29-1
SVASGRTKETQY
>-|TRBV20-1
SARLAGGSEQY
>-|TRBV29-1
SVRRRTAPIAF
>-|TRBV29-1
SVEGGNPNYGYT
>once|TRBV20-1
SARNTWANEQF
>-|TRBV16
AGSGTQGASEQY
>-|TRBV27
ASSFKRDNEAF
>-|TRBV6-1
ASSAGRSSYNEQF
>-|TRBV20-1
SARVEVAGGGYT
>-|TRBV5-1
ASNPAVSTDTQY
>-|TRBV12-5
ASGDGTGGCGYT
>-|TRBV3-1
ASSQGGTWLALNPSSTDTQY
>few|TRBV7-8
ASSLEVLAMYNEQF
>-|TRBV30
AWSAFGYNEQF
>-|TRBV12-3/TRBV12-4
ASSRYRTGTSGSNEQF
>-|TRBV11-2
ASSPKRLLTNEQF
>-|TRBV4-1
ASSQRQGPYNEQF
>-|TRBV29-1
SVERTNTEAF
>few|TRBV21-1
ASSIFTSNQPQH
>few|TRBV5-1
ASSYTGRTYEQY
>many|TRBV29-1
SAAGAHSSTDTQY
>-|TRBV6-2/TRBV6-3
ASSYSIFQGGISNQPQH
>few|TRBV6-6
ASSYRRLSNQPQH
>-|TRBV7-9
ASSFSNGYT
>-|TRBV27
ASSPRLYNHPQH
>-|TRBV27
ASSVSVGTGGYT
>few|TRBV6-6
ASSYGGYQPQH
>few|TRBV29-1
SVEAAEAF
>few|TRBV10-3
AIRTSGDSYNEQF
>-|TRBV15
ATSRDGPNEQF
>-|TRBV15
ATSSLTGTDTQY
>-|TRBV28
ASMLVGNEQF
>once|TRBV20-1
SARVQGAGQPQH
>-|TRBV20-1
SARDRDLTYEQY
>-|TRBV2
ASNAAPSNIQY
>-|TRBV4-3
ASSQEGTGRTNEKLF
>-|TRBV4-1
ASSQRSTGFYGYT
>-|TRBV5-1
ASSFGGTSGMWETQY
>few|TRBV6-5
ASSYLMFREQF